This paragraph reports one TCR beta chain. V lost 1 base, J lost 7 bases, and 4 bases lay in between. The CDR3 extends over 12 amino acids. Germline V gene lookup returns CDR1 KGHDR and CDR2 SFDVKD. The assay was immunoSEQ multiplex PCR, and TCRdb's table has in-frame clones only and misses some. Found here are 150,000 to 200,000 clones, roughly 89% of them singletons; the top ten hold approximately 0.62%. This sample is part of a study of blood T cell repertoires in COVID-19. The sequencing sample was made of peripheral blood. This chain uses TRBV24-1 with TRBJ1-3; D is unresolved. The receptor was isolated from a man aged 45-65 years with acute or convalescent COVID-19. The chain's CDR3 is CATSDFRNTIYF. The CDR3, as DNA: TGTGCCACCAGTGATTTTCGGAACACCATATATTTT.